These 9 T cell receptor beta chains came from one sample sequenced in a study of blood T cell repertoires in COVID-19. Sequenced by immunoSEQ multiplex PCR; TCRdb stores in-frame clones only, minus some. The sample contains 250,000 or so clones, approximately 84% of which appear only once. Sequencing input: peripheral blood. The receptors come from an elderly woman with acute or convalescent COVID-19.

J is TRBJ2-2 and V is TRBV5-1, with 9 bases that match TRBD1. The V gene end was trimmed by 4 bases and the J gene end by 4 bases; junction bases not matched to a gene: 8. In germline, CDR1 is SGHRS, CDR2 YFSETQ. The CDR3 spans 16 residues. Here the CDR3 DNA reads TGCGCCAGCAGCCCCGCGGGACAGGGCCTCACCGGGGAGCTGTTTTTT. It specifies CASSPAGQGLTGELFF.

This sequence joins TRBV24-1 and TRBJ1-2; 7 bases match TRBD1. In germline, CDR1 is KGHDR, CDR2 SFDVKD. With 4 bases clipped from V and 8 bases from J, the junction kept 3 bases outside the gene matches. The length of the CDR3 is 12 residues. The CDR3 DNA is TGTGCCACCAGTGACCAGGGGGTAGGCTACACCTTC. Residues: CATSDQGVGYTF.

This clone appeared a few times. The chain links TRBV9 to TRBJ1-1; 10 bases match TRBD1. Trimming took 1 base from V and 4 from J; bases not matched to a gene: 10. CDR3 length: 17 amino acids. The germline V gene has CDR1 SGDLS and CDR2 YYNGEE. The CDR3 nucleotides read TGTGCCAGCAGCGTACTATCTCTTGGACAGGGGGGCACTGAAGCTTTCTTT. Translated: CASSVLSLGQGGTEAFF.

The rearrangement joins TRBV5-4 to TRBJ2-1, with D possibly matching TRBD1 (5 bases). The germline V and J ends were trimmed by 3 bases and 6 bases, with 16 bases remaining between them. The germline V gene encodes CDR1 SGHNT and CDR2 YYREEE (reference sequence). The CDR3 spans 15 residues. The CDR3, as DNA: TGTGCCAGCAGCTCGGACATTAGGGTGAGCAATGAGCAGTTCTTC. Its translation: CASSSDIRVSNEQFF.

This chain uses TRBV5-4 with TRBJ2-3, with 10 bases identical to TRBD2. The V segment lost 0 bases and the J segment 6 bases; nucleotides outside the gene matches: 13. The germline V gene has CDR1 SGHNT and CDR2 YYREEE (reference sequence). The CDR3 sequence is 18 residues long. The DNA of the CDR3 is TGTGCCAGCAGCTTGGAAGGGCAAGCGGGGGGGCTATATGATACGCAGTATTTT. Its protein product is CASSLEGQAGGLYDTQYF.

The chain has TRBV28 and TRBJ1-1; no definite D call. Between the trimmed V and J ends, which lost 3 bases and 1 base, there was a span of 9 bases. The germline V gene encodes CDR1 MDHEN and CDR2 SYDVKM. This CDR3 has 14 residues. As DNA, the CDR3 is TGTGCCAGCAGTTTCTACAGAACGAACACTGAAGCTTTCTTT. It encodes CASSFYRTNTEAFF. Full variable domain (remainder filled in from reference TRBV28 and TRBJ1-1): DVKVTQSSRYLVKRTGEKVFLECVQDMDHENMFWYRQDPGLGLRLIYFSYDVKMKEKGDIPEGYSVSREKKERFSLILESASTNQTSMYLCASSFYRTNTEAFFGQGTRLTVV.

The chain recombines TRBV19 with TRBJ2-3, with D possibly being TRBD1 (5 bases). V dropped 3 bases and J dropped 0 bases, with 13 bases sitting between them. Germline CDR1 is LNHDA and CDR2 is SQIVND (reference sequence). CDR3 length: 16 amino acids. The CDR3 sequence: CASSIGQGRSTDTQYF. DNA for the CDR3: TGTGCCAGTAGTATCGGTCAGGGTCGGAGCACAGATACGCAGTATTTT.

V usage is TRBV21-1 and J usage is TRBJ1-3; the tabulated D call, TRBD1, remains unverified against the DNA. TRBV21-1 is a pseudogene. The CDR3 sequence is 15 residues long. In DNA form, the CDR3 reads TGTGCCAGCAGCCTACGGACAGGGCTCGGAAACACCATATATTTT. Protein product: CASSLRTGLGNTIYF.

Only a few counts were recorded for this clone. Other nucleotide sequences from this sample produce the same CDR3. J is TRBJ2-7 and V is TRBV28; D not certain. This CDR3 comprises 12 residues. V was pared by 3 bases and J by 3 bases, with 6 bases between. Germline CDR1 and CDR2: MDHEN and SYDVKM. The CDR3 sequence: CASSLSNYEQYF. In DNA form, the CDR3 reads TGTGCCAGCAGTTTGTCTAACTACGAGCAGTACTTC. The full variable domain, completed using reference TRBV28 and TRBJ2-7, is DVKVTQSSRYLVKRTGEKVFLECVQDMDHENMFWYRQDPGLGLRLIYFSYDVKMKEKGDIPEGYSVSREKKERFSLILESASTNQTSMYLCASSLSNYEQYFGPGTRLTVT.